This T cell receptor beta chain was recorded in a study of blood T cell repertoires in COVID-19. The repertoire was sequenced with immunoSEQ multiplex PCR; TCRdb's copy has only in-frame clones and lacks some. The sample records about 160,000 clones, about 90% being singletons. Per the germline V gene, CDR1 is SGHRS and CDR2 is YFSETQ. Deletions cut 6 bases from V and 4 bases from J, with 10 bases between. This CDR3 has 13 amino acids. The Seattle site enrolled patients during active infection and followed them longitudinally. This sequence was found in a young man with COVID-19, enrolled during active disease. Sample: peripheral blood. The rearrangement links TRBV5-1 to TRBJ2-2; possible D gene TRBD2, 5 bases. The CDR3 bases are TGCGCCAGCACCGGGGTAACCACCGGGGAGCTGTTTTTT. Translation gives CASTGVTTGELFF.